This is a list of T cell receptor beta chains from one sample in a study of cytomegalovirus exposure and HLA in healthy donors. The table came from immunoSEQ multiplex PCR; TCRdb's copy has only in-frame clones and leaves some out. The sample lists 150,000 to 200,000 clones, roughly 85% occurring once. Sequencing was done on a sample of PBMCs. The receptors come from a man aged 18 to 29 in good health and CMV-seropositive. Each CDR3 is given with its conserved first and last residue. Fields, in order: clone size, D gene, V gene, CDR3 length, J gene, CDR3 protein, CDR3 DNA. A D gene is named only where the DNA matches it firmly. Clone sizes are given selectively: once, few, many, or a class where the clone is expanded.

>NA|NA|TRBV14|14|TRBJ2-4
CASSQGIHKNSQYF
TGTGCCAGCAGCCAAGGGATACACAAAAACAGTCAGTACTTC
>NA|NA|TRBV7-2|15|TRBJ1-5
CASSLRWAGDQPQHF
TGTGCCAGCAGCTTAAGATGGGCAGGGGATCAGCCCCAGCATTTT
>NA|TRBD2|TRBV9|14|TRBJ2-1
CASNGGRGGNEQFF
TGTGCCAGCAATGGGGGCCGGGGGGGGAATGAGCAGTTCTTC
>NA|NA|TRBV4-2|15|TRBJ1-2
CASSQDIQASYGYTF
TGTGCCAGCAGCCAAGATATACAGGCATCCTATGGCTACACCTTC
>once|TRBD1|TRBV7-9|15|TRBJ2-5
CASSGKTGGRETQYF
TGTGCCAGCAGCGGAAAAACAGGGGGCAGGGAGACCCAGTACTTC
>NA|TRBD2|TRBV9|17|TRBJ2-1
CASSVERGLGSYNEQFF
TGTGCCAGCAGCGTCGAGCGGGGACTCGGATCCTACAATGAGCAGTTCTTC
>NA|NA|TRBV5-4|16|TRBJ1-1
CASSLAKQGKSGYAFF
TGTGCCAGCAGCTTGGCGAAACAGGGTAAAAGTGGGTATGCTTTCTTT
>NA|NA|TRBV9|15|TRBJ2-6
CASSATGSGANVLTF
TGTGCCAGCAGCGCAACAGGGTCTGGGGCCAACGTCCTGACTTTC
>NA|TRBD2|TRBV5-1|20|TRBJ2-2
CASSRKPGLAGSPNTGELFF
TGCGCCAGCAGCCGAAAGCCGGGACTAGCGGGGTCCCCGAACACCGGGGAGCTGTTTTTT
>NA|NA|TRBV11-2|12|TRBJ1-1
CASSSLSGVSFF
TGTGCCAGCAGCTCCTTAAGCGGGGTGTCTTTCTTT
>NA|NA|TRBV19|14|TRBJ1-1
CASKKVGRGTEAFF
TGTGCCAGTAAGAAGGTAGGGAGAGGCACTGAAGCTTTCTTT
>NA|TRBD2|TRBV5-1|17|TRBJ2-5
CASSLSLAGGPRETQYF
TGCGCCAGCAGCTTATCCCTAGCGGGGGGGCCCCGGGAGACCCAGTACTTC
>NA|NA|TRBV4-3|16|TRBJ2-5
CASSQNGVGSQETQYF
TGCGCCAGCAGCCAAAACGGGGTAGGGTCCCAAGAGACCCAGTACTTC
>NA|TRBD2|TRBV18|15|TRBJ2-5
CASSPSSGGQETQYF
TGTGCCAGCTCACCATCTAGCGGGGGACAAGAGACCCAGTACTTC
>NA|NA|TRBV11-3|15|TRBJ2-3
CASSLGQLTTDTQYF
TGTGCCAGCAGCCTAGGACAGCTTACAACAGATACGCAGTATTTT
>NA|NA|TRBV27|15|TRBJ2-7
CASSLYVRDIHEQYF
TGTGCCAGCAGTTTATATGTTCGGGACATCCACGAGCAGTACTTC
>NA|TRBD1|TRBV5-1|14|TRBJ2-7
CASSLDRGIYEQYF
TGCGCCAGCAGCTTGGACAGGGGGATCTACGAGCAGTACTTC
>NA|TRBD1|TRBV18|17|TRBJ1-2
CASSPRQTGPTNYGYTF
TGTGCCAGCTCCCCGCGACAGACAGGGCCTACTAACTATGGCTACACCTTC
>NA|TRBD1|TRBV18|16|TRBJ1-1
CASSPPGQPMNTEAFF
TGTGCCAGCTCACCCCCGGGACAGCCGATGAACACTGAAGCTTTCTTT
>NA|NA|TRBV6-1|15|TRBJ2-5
CASTDRRSGGETQYF
TGTGCCAGCACTGACAGGCGTAGTGGTGGAGAGACCCAGTACTTC
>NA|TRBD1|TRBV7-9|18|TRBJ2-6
CASILRDRGSEGANVLTF
TGTGCCAGCATATTGCGGGACAGGGGTTCCGAAGGGGCCAACGTCCTGACTTTC
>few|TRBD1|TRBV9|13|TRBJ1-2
CASSPGGSSGYTF
TGTGCCAGCAGCCCAGGGGGGTCTTCTGGCTACACCTTC
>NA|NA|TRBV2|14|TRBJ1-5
CASSPGLSNQPQHF
TGTGCCAGCAGTCCGGGACTGAGCAATCAGCCCCAGCATTTT
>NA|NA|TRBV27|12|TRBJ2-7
CASSFMGAEQYF
TGTGCCAGCAGTTTCATGGGGGCCGAGCAGTACTTC
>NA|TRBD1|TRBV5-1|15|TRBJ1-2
CASSSRTGNDDGYTF
TGCGCCAGCAGCTCAAGGACAGGGAATGATGATGGCTACACCTTC
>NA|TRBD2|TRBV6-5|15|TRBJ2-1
CASSYDERGWNEQFF
TGTGCCAGCAGTTATGATGAGCGGGGGTGGAATGAGCAGTTCTTC
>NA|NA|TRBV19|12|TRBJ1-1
CASSFSYTEAFF
TGTGCCAGTAGTTTCTCCTACACTGAAGCTTTCTTT
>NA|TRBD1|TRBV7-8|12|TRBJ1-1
CASSLVQGATFF
TGTGCCAGCAGCTTAGTGCAGGGGGCGACTTTCTTT
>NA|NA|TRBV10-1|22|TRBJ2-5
CASRTGTPKRPSTVVVKETQYF
TGCGCCAGCAGGACCGGGACTCCCAAGAGACCCAGTACTGTGGTTGTAAAAGAGACCCAGTACTTC
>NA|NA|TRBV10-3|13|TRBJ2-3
CAISLQGRDTQYF
TGTGCCATCAGTCTACAGGGTAGAGATACGCAGTATTTT
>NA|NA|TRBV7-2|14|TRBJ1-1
CASSLHRAAPEAFF
TGTGCCAGCAGCCTCCACCGAGCAGCGCCTGAAGCTTTCTTT
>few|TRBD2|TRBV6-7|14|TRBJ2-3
CASPIAGPTDTQYF
TGTGCCAGCCCTATAGCGGGACCCACAGATACGCAGTATTTT
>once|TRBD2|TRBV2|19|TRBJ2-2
CASSEALPPTSGNTGELFF
TGTGCCAGCAGTGAAGCGCTCCCCCCTACTAGCGGGAACACCGGGGAGCTGTTTTTT
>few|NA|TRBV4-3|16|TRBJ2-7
CASSQDIQAVTYEQYF
TGCGCCAGCAGCCAAGATATCCAGGCAGTAACCTACGAGCAGTACTTC
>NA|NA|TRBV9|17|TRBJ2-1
CASSVDSSVSSYNEQFF
TGTGCCAGCAGCGTAGATAGCAGCGTTAGCTCCTACAATGAGCAGTTCTTC
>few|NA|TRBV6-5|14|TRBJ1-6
CASRVTPQGSALHF
TGTGCCAGCAGAGTAACCCCTCAGGGATCGGCCCTCCACTTT
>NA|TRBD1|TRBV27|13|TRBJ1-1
CASSSNRGGVAFF
TGTGCCAGCAGTTCAAACAGGGGCGGGGTAGCTTTCTTT
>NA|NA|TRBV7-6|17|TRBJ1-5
CASSLSSPGDLNQPQHF
TGTGCCAGCAGCTTATCTTCTCCCGGGGACTTGAATCAGCCCCAGCATTTT
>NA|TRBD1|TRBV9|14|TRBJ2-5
CASSAGTGIETQYF
TGTGCCAGCAGCGCCGGGACAGGGATAGAGACCCAGTACTTC